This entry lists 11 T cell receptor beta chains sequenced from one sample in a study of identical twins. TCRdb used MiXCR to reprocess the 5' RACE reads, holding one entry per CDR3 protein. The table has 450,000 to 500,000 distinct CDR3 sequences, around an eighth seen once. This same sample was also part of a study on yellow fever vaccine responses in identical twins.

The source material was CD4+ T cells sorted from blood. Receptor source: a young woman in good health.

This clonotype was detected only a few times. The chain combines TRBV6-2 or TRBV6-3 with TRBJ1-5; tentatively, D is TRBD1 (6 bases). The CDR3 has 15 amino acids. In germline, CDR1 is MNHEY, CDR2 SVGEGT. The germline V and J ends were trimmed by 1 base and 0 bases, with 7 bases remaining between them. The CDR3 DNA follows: TGTGCCAGCAGTTACTGGACAGATAGCAATCAGCCCCAGCATTTT. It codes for CASSYWTDSNQPQHF.

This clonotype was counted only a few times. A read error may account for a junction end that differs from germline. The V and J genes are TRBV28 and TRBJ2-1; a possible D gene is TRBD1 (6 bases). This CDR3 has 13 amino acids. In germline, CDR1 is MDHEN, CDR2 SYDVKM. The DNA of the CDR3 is TGTGCCAGCAGTTTCTCTATGGGGGCTAGAGCGCTCTTC. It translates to CASSFSMGARALF.

The CDR3 region is CASSLPGGQNTDTQYF. The CDR3 nucleotides are TGTGCCAGCAGCCTCCCCGGGGGACAGAACACAGATACGCAGTATTTT. J is TRBJ2-3 and V is TRBV7-2; a possible D gene is TRBD1 (7 bases). CDR1 and CDR2 from the germline V gene are SGHTA and FQGNSA. The CDR3 consists of 16 residues. The V and J ends lost 5 bases and 2 bases respectively, with 17 bases between them.

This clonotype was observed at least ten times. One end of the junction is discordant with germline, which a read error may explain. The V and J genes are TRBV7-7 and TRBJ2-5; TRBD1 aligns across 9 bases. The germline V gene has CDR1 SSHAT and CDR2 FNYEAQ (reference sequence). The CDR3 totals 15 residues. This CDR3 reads CASSLGDRAQETQYF. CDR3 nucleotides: TGTGCTAGCAGCTTAGGGGACAGGGCCCAAGAGACCCAGTACTTC. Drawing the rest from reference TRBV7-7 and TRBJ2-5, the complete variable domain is GAGVSQSPRYKVTKRGQDVTLRCDPISSHATLYWYQQALGQGPEFLTYFNYEAQPDKSGLPSDRFSAERPEGSISTLTIQRTEQRDSAMYRCASSLGDRAQETQYFGPGTRLLVL.

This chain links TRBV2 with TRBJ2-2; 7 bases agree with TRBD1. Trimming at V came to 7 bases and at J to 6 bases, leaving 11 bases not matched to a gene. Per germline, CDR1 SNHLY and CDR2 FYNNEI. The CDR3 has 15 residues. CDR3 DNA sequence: TGTGCCAGCACCCTCGGAAGGGGGCGCTCCGGGGAGCTGTTTTTT. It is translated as CASTLGRGRSGELFF.

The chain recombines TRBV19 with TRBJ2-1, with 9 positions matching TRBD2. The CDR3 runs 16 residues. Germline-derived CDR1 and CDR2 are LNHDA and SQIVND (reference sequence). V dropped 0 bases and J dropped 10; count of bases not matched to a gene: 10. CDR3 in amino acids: CASSIDGLVAGAEQFF. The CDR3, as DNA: TGTGCCAGTAGTATAGATGGTTTGGTAGCGGGGGCCGAGCAGTTCTTC.

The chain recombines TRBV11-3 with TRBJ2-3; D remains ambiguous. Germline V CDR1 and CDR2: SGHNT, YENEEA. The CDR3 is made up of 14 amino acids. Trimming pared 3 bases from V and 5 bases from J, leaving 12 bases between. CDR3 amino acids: CASSFGPGEDTQYF. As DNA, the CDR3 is TGTGCCAGCAGCTTCGGACCTGGCGAAGATACGCAGTATTTT. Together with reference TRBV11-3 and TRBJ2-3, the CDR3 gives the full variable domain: EAGVVQSPRYKIIEKKQPVAFWCNPISGHNTLYWYLQNLGQGPELLIRYENEEAVDDSQLPKDRFSAERLKGVDSTLKIQPAELGDSAVYLCASSFGPGEDTQYFGPGTRLTVL.

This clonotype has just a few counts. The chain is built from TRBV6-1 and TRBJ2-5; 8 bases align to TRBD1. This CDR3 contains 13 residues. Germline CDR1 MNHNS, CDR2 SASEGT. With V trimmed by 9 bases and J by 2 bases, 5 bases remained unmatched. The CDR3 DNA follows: TGTGCCAGTACCAGGGGGCGTCAAGAGACCCAGTACTTC. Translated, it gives CASTRGRQETQYF.

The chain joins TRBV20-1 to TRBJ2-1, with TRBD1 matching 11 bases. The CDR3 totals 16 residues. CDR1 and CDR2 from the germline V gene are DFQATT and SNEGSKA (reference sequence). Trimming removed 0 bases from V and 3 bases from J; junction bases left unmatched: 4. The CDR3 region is CSARDWGTGGYNEQFF. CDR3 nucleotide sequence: TGCAGTGCTAGAGATTGGGGGACAGGGGGCTACAATGAGCAGTTCTTC.

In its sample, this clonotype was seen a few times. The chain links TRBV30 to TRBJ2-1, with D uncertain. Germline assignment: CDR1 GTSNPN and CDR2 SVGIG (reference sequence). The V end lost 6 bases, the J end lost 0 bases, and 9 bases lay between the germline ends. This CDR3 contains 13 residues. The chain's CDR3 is CACTLSSYNEQFF. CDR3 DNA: TGTGCCTGTACGCTTAGCTCCTACAATGAGCAGTTCTTC.

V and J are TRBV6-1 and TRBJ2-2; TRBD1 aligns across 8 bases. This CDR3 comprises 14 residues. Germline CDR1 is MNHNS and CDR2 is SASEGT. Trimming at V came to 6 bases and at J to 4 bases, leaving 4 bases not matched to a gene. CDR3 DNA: TGTGCCAGCAGCCGACAGGGGTTCACCGGGGAGCTGTTTTTT. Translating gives CASSRQGFTGELFF.